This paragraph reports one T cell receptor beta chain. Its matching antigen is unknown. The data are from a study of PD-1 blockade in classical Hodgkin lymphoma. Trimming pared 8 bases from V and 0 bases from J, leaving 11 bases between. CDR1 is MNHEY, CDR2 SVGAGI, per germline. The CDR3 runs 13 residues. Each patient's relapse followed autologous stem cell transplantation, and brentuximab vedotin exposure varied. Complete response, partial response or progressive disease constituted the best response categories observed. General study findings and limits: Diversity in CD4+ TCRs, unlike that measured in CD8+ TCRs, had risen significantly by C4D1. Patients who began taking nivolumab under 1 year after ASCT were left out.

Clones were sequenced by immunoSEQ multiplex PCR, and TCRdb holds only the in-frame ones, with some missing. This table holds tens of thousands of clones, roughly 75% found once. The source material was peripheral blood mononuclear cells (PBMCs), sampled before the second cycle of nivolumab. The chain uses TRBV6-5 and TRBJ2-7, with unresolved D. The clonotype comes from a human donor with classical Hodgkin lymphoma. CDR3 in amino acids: CASRPPSSYEQYF. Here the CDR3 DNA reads TGTGCCAGCCGACCCCCAAGCTCCTACGAGCAGTACTTC.